This T cell receptor (beta chain) was profiled in a study of cytomegalovirus exposure and HLA in healthy donors. Study-level results: Usually a TCR sequence was rare, but some public TCRs were found in many donors. The classifier reportedly diagnosed cytomegalovirus status with high sensitivity and specificity. The investigators catalogued 164 TCR beta chains as cytomegalovirus-associated.

The CDR3 extends over 14 amino acids. The germline gives CDR1 MDHEN, CDR2 SYDVKM. The V gene lost 2 bases and the J gene lost 1 base, with 8 bases spanning the gap. The table came from immunoSEQ multiplex PCR; TCRdb's copy has only in-frame clones and leaves some out. The profile shows 95,000 to 150,000 clones, roughly 89% of them singletons. With regard to this clone: Its matching antigen is unknown.

The receptor's source is a woman younger than 30 in good health and CMV-seronegative. The chain employs TRBV28 and TRBJ1-1, with D possibly TRBD1 on 5 matching bases. Sequenced: PBMCs. For the CDR3, the DNA is TGTGCCAGCAGTTTACTGACAGAGAACACTGAAGCTTTCTTT. Amino acid sequence: CASSLLTENTEAFF.